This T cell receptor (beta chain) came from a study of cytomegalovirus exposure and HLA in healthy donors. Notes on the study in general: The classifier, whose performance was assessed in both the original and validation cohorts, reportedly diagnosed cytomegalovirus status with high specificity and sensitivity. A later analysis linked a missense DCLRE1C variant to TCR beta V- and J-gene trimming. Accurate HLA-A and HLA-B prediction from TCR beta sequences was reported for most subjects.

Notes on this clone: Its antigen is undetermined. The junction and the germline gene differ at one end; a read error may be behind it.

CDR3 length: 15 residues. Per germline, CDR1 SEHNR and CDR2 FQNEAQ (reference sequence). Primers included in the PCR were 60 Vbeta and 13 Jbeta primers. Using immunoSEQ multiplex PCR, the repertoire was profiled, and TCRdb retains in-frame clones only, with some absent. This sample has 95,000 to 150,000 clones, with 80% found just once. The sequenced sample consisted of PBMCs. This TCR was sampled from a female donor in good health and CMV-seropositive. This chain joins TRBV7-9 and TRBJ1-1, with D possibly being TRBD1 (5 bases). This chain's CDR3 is CSSSPRESGYTEAFF. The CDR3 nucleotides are TGTTCCAGCAGCCCCCGTGAGTCAGGGTACACTGAAGCTTTCTTT. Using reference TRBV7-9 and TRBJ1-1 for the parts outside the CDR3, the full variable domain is DTGVSQNPRHKITKRGQNVTFRCDPISEHNRLYWYRQTLGQGPEFLTYFQNEAQLEKSRLLSDRFSAERPKGSFSTLEIQRTEQGDSAMYLCSSSPRESGYTEAFFGQGTRLTVV.